These 30 T cell receptor beta chains were all obtained from the same sample, sequenced in a study of blood T cell repertoires in COVID-19. Generated by immunoSEQ multiplex PCR, the TCRdb table keeps only in-frame clones and is missing some. Of 100,000 to 150,000 clones listed, over 80% are singletons. The material sequenced was peripheral blood. The source of these receptors is a man aged 55 to 70 with acute or convalescent COVID-19.

A note on this clone: This sample includes further DNA sequences coding for the same CDR3. The chain couples TRBV28 to TRBJ2-2; no clear D. The CDR3 extends over 12 amino acids. CDR1 and CDR2 from the germline V gene are MDHEN and SYDVKM. V was trimmed by 6 bases and J by 2 bases, leaving 4 bases between them. Written as DNA, the CDR3 is TGTGCCAGCAGCCTTAACACCGGGGAGCTGTTTTTT. Its translation is CASSLNTGELFF.

The genes are TRBV7-8 and TRBJ1-2; no clear D. Trimming pared 2 bases from V and 1 base from J, leaving 8 bases between. The V gene's germline CDR1 is SGHVS and CDR2 FQNEAQ. The CDR3 has 14 amino acids. The CDR3 coding sequence is TGTGCCAGCAGCTTATACGGGGATAACTATGGCTACACCTTC. This codes for CASSLYGDNYGYTF. Based on the CDR3 plus reference TRBV7-8 and TRBJ1-2, the full variable domain is GAGVSQSPRYKVAKRGQDVALRCDPISGHVSLFWYQQALGQGPEFLTYFQNEAQLDKSGLPSDRFFAERPEGSVSTLKIQRTQQEDSAVYLCASSLYGDNYGYTFGSGTRLTVV.

The chain has TRBV28 and TRBJ2-7; 9 nucleotides match TRBD1. Germline assignment: CDR1 MDHEN and CDR2 SYDVKM. The trim removed 7 bases at V and 0 bases at J, leaving 10 bases unmatched. CDR3 length: 16 amino acids. The CDR3, as DNA: TGTGCCAGCACCCCCGGGACAGGGCGCAGCTCCTACGAGCAGTACTTC. Amino acids: CASTPGTGRSSYEQYF.

This clone was detected ten times or more. The chain has TRBV28 and TRBJ1-6; 8 bases are a match to TRBD1. The CDR3 loop spans 14 amino acids. V was pared by 6 bases and J by 6 bases, with 4 bases of the junction left unmatched. Germline CDR1 is MDHEN and CDR2 is SYDVKM. The CDR3 DNA is TGTGCCAGCAGCTGGACAGGGATTAATTCACCCCTCCACTTT. Its protein is CASSWTGINSPLHF.

The rearrangement joins TRBV4-2 to TRBJ2-1; 11 positions agree with TRBD2. There are 16 residues in the CDR3. The J segment lost 8 bases and the V segment lost 0 bases, leaving 6 bases of the junction unmatched. Germline lookup yields CDR1 LGHNA and CDR2 YNFKEQ. CDR3 DNA sequence: TGTGCCAGCAGCCAAGATATAGCGGGAGGGCCGGATGAGCAGTTCTTC. Amino acids: CASSQDIAGGPDEQFF.

The chain combines TRBV20-1 with TRBJ2-1, with TRBD2 identical over 7 bases. Per the germline V gene, CDR1 is DFQATT and CDR2 is SNEGSKA (reference sequence). The CDR3 consists of 12 residues. J gave up 7 bases and V 6 bases, and 6 bases lay outside the gene matches. Here the CDR3 DNA reads TGCAGTGCCAGTCGGGGGGTGAATGAGCAGTTCTTC. Protein: CSASRGVNEQFF.

The rearrangement joins TRBV10-3 to TRBJ1-5; tentative D call: TRBD1 (5 bases). This CDR3 region has 15 residues. The germline CDR1 and CDR2 sequences are ENHRY and SYGVKD. With 11 bases removed from V and 1 base from J, the gap between germline ends came to 18 bases. CDR3 in DNA: TGTGCCTCTTCCCCGGCGGGGGGAAGCAATCAGCCCCAGCATTTT. This codes for CASSPAGGSNQPQHF.

The chain couples TRBV19 to TRBJ1-6; D perhaps matches TRBD1 (6 bases). CDR3 length equals 15 residues. Trimming took off 2 bases at V and 5 bases at J, with 10 bases between the two ends. Germline CDR1 is LNHDA and CDR2 is SQIVND (reference sequence). The CDR3 loop is CASSIRDKNNSPLHF. CDR3 sequence (DNA): TGTGCCAGTAGTATAAGGGACAAGAATAATTCACCCCTCCACTTT.

The CDR3 loop is CSVEDGAILYNEQFF. Here the CDR3 DNA reads TGCAGCGTTGAAGATGGGGCAATATTGTACAATGAGCAGTTCTTC. The chain carries TRBV29-1 and TRBJ2-1; D perhaps matches TRBD1 (5 bases). From germline, CDR1 is SQVTM and CDR2 ANQGSEA. The CDR3 length is 15 residues. V lost 0 bases and J 4 bases, leaving 13 bases between the germline ends.

This clone was counted many times. CDR3 in amino acids: CAWSSIQNSYGYTF. Here the CDR3 DNA reads TGTGCCTGGAGTTCGATCCAAAATAGCTATGGCTACACCTTC. The chain uses TRBV30 and TRBJ1-2, with D unresolved. CDR1 is GTSNPN and CDR2 is SVGIG in the germline V gene (reference sequence). With 2 bases removed from V and 4 bases from J, the gap between germline ends came to 14 bases. This CDR3 is 14 amino acids long.

V gene TRBV5-1 combines with J gene TRBJ2-5; 11 bases match TRBD2. The germline CDR1 and CDR2 sequences are SGHRS and YFSETQ. This CDR3 contains 14 residues. After removal of 6 bases from V and 1 base from J, the junction contained 2 bases not matched to a gene. CDR3 in amino acids: CASTTSGAQETQYF. The CDR3 DNA reads TGCGCCAGCACGACTAGCGGGGCCCAAGAGACCCAGTACTTC.

The rearrangement joins TRBV5-1 to TRBJ2-3; D is unclear. The germline gives CDR1 SGHRS, CDR2 YFSETQ. The CDR3 has 13 residues. V was trimmed by 4 bases and J by 1 base, leaving 7 bases between them. CDR3 residues: CASSRLGTDTQYF. In DNA, the CDR3 is TGCGCCAGCAGCCGACTGGGCACAGATACGCAGTATTTT. The full variable domain, rest sourced from reference TRBV5-1 and TRBJ2-3, is KAGVTQTPRYLIKTRGQQVTLSCSPISGHRSVSWYQQTPGQGLQFLFEYFSETQRNKGNFPGRFSGRQFSNSRSEMNVSTLELGDSALYLCASSRLGTDTQYFGPGTRLTVL.

V gene TRBV5-8 combines with J gene TRBJ1-5, with D possibly matching TRBD1 (6 bases). V was trimmed by 6 bases and J by 2 bases, leaving 15 bases between them. The CDR3 totals 15 residues. Per the germline V gene, CDR1 is SGHTS and CDR2 is YDEGEE. The CDR3 bases are TGTGCCAGCACCACCCTCTACAGGGGCAATCAGCCCCAGCATTTT. Its protein product is CASTTLYRGNQPQHF. Combining the CDR3 with reference TRBV5-8 and TRBJ1-5 gives the whole variable domain EAGVTQSPTHLIKTRGQQATLRCSPISGHTSVYWYQQALGLGLQFLLWYDEGEERNRGNFPPRFSGRQFPNYSSELNVNALELEDSALYLCASTTLYRGNQPQHFGDGTRLSIL.

The rearrangement joins TRBV30 to TRBJ1-4; 9 positions agree with TRBD1. The V gene's germline CDR1 is GTSNPN and CDR2 SVGIG (reference sequence). Trimming cost V 1 base and J 5 bases; bases outside gene matches: 2. The CDR3 sequence is 14 residues long. The CDR3 spells CAWSGGQGNEKLFF. As DNA, the CDR3 is TGTGCCTGGAGTGGCGGACAGGGGAATGAAAAACTGTTTTTT.

There are a few counts of this clone. This chain connects TRBV11-2 to TRBJ1-6; tentatively, D is TRBD1 (5 bases). Germline loops: CDR1 SGHAT, CDR2 FQNNGV. The length of the CDR3 is 13 residues. The ends were cut back, 2 bases at V and 10 bases at J, with 9 bases in the middle. CDR3 in amino acids: CASSLYGGSPLHF. For the CDR3, the DNA is TGTGCCAGCAGCTTATACGGGGGGTCACCCCTCCACTTT.

V usage is TRBV7-3 and J usage is TRBJ1-1; TRBD1 matches at 7 bases. The J segment lost 5 bases and the V segment lost 6 bases, leaving 9 bases of the junction unmatched. Germline V gene lookup returns CDR1 SGHTA and CDR2 FQGTGA. This CDR3 region has 14 residues. CDR3 sequence reads: CASSLRAGGTEAFF. For the CDR3, the DNA is TGTGCCAGCAGTCTCCGGGCAGGGGGAACTGAAGCTTTCTTT.

Of note for this clone: The same CDR3 can be traced to other DNA sequences in this sample. The chain employs TRBV5-1 and TRBJ2-5, with D perhaps matching TRBD2 (6 bases). CDR3 length: 13 residues. CDR1 is SGHRS and CDR2 is YFSETQ in the germline V gene. With 2 bases removed from V and 4 bases from J, the gap between germline ends came to 9 bases. CDR3 DNA sequence: TGCGCCAGCAGCTTCGGAGGGCGAGAGACCCAGTACTTC. Amino acids: CASSFGGRETQYF.

The rearrangement uses TRBV30 and TRBJ1-1; TRBD1 matches at 7 bases. The CDR3 is made up of 14 amino acids. The V gene's germline CDR1 is GTSNPN and CDR2 SVGIG (reference sequence). Trimming removed 3 bases from V and 2 bases from J; junction bases left unmatched: 6. The CDR3 DNA reads TGTGCCTGGAGGGCCGGACAGGCTAACACTGAAGCTTTCTTT. It translates to CAWRAGQANTEAFF. Variable domain in full (rest from reference TRBV30 and TRBJ1-1): SQTIHQWPATLVQPVGSPLSLECTVEGTSNPNLYWYRQAAGRGLQLLFYSVGIGQISSEVPQNLSASRPQDRQFILSSKKLLLSDSGFYLCAWRAGQANTEAFFGQGTRLTVV.

This clone was observed a few times. The genes are TRBV2 and TRBJ2-2; 8 bases agree with TRBD2. The CDR3 has 17 residues. Germline V gene lookup returns CDR1 SNHLY and CDR2 FYNNEI. V gave up 6 bases and J gave up 1 base; unmatched junction bases: 10. DNA of the CDR3: TGTGCCAGCAGGAAGGCCCTCAGCGGGAGGAACACCGGGGAGCTGTTTTTT. It is translated as CASRKALSGRNTGELFF. Full variable domain (outside the CDR3, taken from reference TRBV2 and TRBJ2-2): EPEVTQTPSHQVTQMGQEVILRCVPISNHLYFYWYRQILGQKVEFLVSFYNNEISEKSEIFDDQFSVERPDGSNFTLKIRSTKLEDSAMYFCASRKALSGRNTGELFFGEGSRLTVL.

The rearrangement uses TRBV7-3 and TRBJ2-1; the match to TRBD1 covers 7 bases. The germline V gene encodes CDR1 SGHTA and CDR2 FQGTGA. CDR3 length: 14 amino acids. The ends lost 4 bases at V and 5 bases at J; junction bases unmatched: 5. The CDR3 DNA reads TGTGCCAGCAGCTCCGGACAGGCAGACAATGAGCAGTTCTTC. Its translation: CASSSGQADNEQFF.

The rearrangement links TRBV28 to TRBJ2-7; a weak D match, TRBD1 (6 bases). With 6 bases removed from V and 2 bases from J, the gap between germline ends came to 14 bases. CDR3 length equals 14 residues. Germline CDR1 MDHEN, CDR2 SYDVKM. The CDR3 nucleotides read TGTGCCAGCAGCCACAGGGAGAGGCCCTACGAGCAGTACTTC. It translates to CASSHRERPYEQYF.

The V call is TRBV5-3, the J call TRBJ2-7, with TRBD2 as a possible D gene (6 bases). TRBV5-3 is noted as an ORF with a role that remains uncertain. The CDR3 has 16 residues. The V end was cut by 3 bases, the J end by 0 bases, with 16 bases between. The CDR3, as DNA: TGTGCCAGAAGCTACCGGGAGCACTTTCACTCCTACGAGCAGTACTTC. Protein: CARSYREHFHSYEQYF.

This chain uses TRBV6-2 or TRBV6-3 with TRBJ1-5, with no clear D. The CDR3 has 14 amino acids. From germline, CDR1 is MNHEY and CDR2 SVGEGT. V was clipped by 5 bases and J by 1 base, with 9 bases between them. The CDR3 bases are TGTGCCAGCAGTCTCGAGGCGAGCAATCAGCCCCAGCATTTT. Its protein product is CASSLEASNQPQHF.

V usage is TRBV28 and J usage is TRBJ2-7; 9 bases fit TRBD2. The CDR3 contains 16 residues. CDR1 and CDR2 (germline): MDHEN, SYDVKM. Germline trimming cut 2 bases from V and 1 base from J; bases unmatched to any gene: 6. The DNA for the CDR3 is TGTGCCAGCAGTTTAATCGGACTAGCGCATTCCTACGAGCAGTACTTC. Translating it yields CASSLIGLAHSYEQYF.

The chain recombines TRBV10-1 with TRBJ2-7, with 7 bases identical to TRBD2. CDR3 length: 14 residues. Germline CDR1 is WNHNN and CDR2 is SYGVQD (reference sequence). With 0 bases clipped from V and 6 bases from J, the junction kept 5 bases outside the gene matches. CDR3 in DNA: TGCGCCAGCAGTGAGTCCGGGGGGAGCGGCGAGCAGTACTTC. It translates to CASSESGGSGEQYF.

This rearrangement joins TRBV4-1 to TRBJ2-7, with a tentative D call TRBD1 (6 bases). Looked up from germline, CDR1 is MGHRA and CDR2 is YSYEKL. The V and J ends lost 4 bases and 0 bases respectively, with 10 bases between them. The CDR3 length is 14 residues. The CDR3 loop reads CASSLGGLSYEQYF. The CDR3 DNA sequence: TGCGCCAGCAGCCTTGGGGGCCTCTCCTACGAGCAGTACTTC.

The chain links TRBV2 to TRBJ1-1, with 8 bases matching TRBD1. The CDR3 totals 13 residues. J gave up 5 bases and V 6 bases, and 5 bases lay outside the gene matches. Germline V gene sequence: CDR1 SNHLY, CDR2 FYNNEI. The CDR3 nucleotides are TGTGCCAGCAGACCACAGGGGGGAACTGAAGCTTTCTTT. Encoded protein: CASRPQGGTEAFF.

The J gene is TRBJ2-1, the V gene TRBV7-2, with D maybe TRBD2 (5 bases). Germline CDR1 reads SGHTA; CDR2 reads FQGNSA. The CDR3 runs to 13 residues. Trimming cost V 5 bases and J 13 bases, with 18 bases left between them. CDR3 DNA sequence: TGTGCCAGCAGCCCCCGGATACAACTAGGACAGTTCTTC. Protein: CASSPRIQLGQFF.

The chain combines TRBV7-2 with TRBJ2-7, with 7 bases lining up with TRBD2. Per germline, CDR1 SGHTA and CDR2 FQGNSA. The CDR3 has 15 amino acids. Trimming took 1 base from V and 2 from J; bases not matched to a gene: 5. CDR3: CASSLGSGPTYEQYF. CDR3 DNA sequence: TGTGCCAGCAGCTTAGGTAGCGGGCCTACCTACGAGCAGTACTTC.

This chain joins TRBV5-8 and TRBJ2-7, with 7 bases fitting TRBD2. Losses at the gene ends were 4 bases for V and 6 bases for J; bases not matched to a gene: 10. Germline CDR1 and CDR2: SGHTS and YDEGEE. The length of the CDR3 is 14 residues. In DNA, the CDR3 is TGTGCCAGCAGCCCGCAGCGGGGAACGGTCGAGCAGTACTTC. It translates to CASSPQRGTVEQYF.